This T cell receptor beta chain was profiled in a study of T cells in Graves' hyperthyroidism and ophthalmopathy. A few counts support this clonotype. TCR beta CDR3 regions were amplified from RNA. In the first-round RT-PCR of the TCR CDR3, the HTBI primer set was used. In TCRdb, the multiplex PCR reads were re-called with MiXCR into one record per CDR3 protein. The table records 350,000 to 400,000 distinct CDR3 sequences, approximately 15% of them present only once. Newly diagnosed hyperthyroidism patients aged 18 to 65 years had disease lasting under 2 months. Clinical symptoms, serum thyroxine and TRAb, thyroid ultrasound and orbital computed tomography were used for the diagnoses. Sequencing used blood. The receptor's source is a woman in her thirties with Graves' hyperthyroidism.

This CDR3 is CASSRGTSGSGELFF. The CDR3 coding sequence is TGCGCCAGCAGCCGAGGGACTAGCGGGAGCGGGGAGCTGTTTTTT. This rearrangement joins TRBV5-1 to TRBJ2-2; 14 bases map to TRBD2. From germline, CDR1 is SGHRS and CDR2 YFSETQ. This CDR3 is 15 amino acids long. V gave up 4 bases and J gave up 7 bases; unmatched junction bases: 3.